This T cell receptor beta chain was captured by sequencing in a study of T cell changes during pregnancy in multiple sclerosis. The method was immunoSEQ multiplex PCR; TCRdb's version includes in-frame clones alone and lacks a portion of them. The sample consists of 70,000 to 90,000 clones, roughly nine tenths of them appearing once. This clone was seen a handful of times. After removal of 4 bases from V and 9 bases from J, the junction contained 3 bases not matched to a gene. There are 13 residues in the CDR3. CDR1 is MNHEY, CDR2 SMNVEV, per germline (reference sequence). The sample consisted of PBMCs, taken in the first trimester of pregnancy. This TCR derives from a female donor in good health, serving as a control in a pregnancy study. Some clones in this sample may be carry-over from other donors' samples. The V gene is TRBV27, the J gene TRBJ1-6; 7 positions agree with TRBD1. The CDR3 DNA sequence: TGTGCCAGCAGTTCGGACAGGACTTCACCCCTCCACTTT. This translates into CASSSDRTSPLHF.